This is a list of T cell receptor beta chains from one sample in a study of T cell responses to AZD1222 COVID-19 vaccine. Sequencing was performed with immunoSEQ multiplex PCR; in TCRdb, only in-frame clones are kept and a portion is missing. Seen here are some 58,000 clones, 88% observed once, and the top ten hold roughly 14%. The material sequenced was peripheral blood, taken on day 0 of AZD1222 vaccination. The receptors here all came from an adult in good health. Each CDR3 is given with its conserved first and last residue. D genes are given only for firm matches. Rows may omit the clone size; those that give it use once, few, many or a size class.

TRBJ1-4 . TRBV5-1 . TGCGCCAGCACCCCTACAGGGAATGAAAAACTGTTTTTT CASTPTGNEKLFF
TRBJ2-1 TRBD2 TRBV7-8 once TGTGCCAGCAGCTCCACCGGGACTAGCGGGAGCAATGAGCAGTTCTTC CASSSTGTSGSNEQFF
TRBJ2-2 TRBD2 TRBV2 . TGTGCCAGCGCCCCACTAGCGGGTACGAACACCGGGGAGCTGTTTTTT CASAPLAGTNTGELFF
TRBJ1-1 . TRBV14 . TGTGCCAGCAGCCAGGAAGACAGGATGAACACTGAAGCTTTCTTT CASSQEDRMNTEAFF
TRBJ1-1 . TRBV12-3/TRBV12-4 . TGTGCCAGCAGTTTCTACAAGGGCACTGAAGCTTTCTTT CASSFYKGTEAFF
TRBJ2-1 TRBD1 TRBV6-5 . TGTGCCAGCATACCGGACAGGGGGCTTTACAATGAGCAGTTCTTC CASIPDRGLYNEQFF
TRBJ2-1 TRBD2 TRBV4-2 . TGTGCCAGCAGCCAAGATCGCGGGAGGCCCTACAATGAGCAGTTCTTC CASSQDRGRPYNEQFF
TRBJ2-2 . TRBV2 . TGTGCCAGCAGTGACAGGGCGGACACCGGGGAGCTGTTTTTT CASSDRADTGELFF
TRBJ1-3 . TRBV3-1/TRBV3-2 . TGTGCCAGCAGCCAGAACAGTGGCCCTGGAAACACCATATATTTT CASSQNSGPGNTIYF
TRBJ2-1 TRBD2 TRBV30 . TGTGCCTGGCAAGCGGGAAGCTCCTACAATGAGCAGTTCTTC CAWQAGSSYNEQFF
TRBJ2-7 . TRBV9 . TGTGCCAGCAGCGTCGGGGGACTCTCCTACGAGCAGTACTTC CASSVGGLSYEQYF
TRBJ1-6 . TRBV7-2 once TGTGCCAGCAGCTTAGGACAGTTGAACAATTCACCCCTCCACTTT CASSLGQLNNSPLHF
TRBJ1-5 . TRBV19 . TGTGCCAGTAGGACCCTAGGGCTAGACAATCAGCCCCAGCATTTT CASRTLGLDNQPQHF
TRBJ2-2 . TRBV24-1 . TGTGCCGCCGGGACTTCGAACACCGGGGAGCTGTTTTTT CAAGTSNTGELFF
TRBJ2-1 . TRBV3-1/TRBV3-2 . TGTGCCAGCAGCCAAATGGGCACGACCAATGAGCAGTTCTTC CASSQMGTTNEQFF
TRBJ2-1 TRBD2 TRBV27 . TGTGCCAGCTGGACTAGCGGGAGTAAGAATGAGCAGTTCTTC CASWTSGSKNEQFF
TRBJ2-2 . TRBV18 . TGTGCCAGCTCACCCCCCTGGGAGACCGGGGAGCTGTTTTTT CASSPPWETGELFF
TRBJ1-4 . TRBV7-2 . TGTGCCAGCAGCTTTGGGGGGAATGAAAAACTGTTTTTT CASSFGGNEKLFF